This entry describes one T cell receptor beta chain. Its antigen is not known. The length of the CDR3 is 16 residues. Trimming removed 0 bases at V and 1 base at J, with 12 bases between. From germline, CDR1 is SGHRS and CDR2 YFSETQ. This entry is derived from a study of CD8 T cells in ankylosing spondylitis. Findings and caveats of the study: A subset of motif variants has previously been described in the synovial fluid and blood of reactive arthritis. The study identified a TCR beta motif of seven or eight highly homologous variants that appeared characteristic of ankylosing spondylitis blood. Significant enrichment of disease-linked clones was reported in matched ankylosing spondylitis synovial fluid.

Making use of molecular barcodes, quantitative 5'-RACE generated TCR beta libraries. TCRdb re-called the 5' RACE reads through MiXCR, storing one row per CDR3 protein. The table has around 39,000 distinct CDR3 sequences, 16% seen once. V is TRBV5-1 and J is TRBJ2-3; D not resolved. Material: blood. The sequence was collected from a male donor with ankylosing spondylitis or in good health (not recorded which). Here the CDR3 DNA reads TGCGCCAGCAGCTTGGAAGGAAGAGCTGGCACAGATACGCAGTATTTT. Translating gives CASSLEGRAGTDTQYF.